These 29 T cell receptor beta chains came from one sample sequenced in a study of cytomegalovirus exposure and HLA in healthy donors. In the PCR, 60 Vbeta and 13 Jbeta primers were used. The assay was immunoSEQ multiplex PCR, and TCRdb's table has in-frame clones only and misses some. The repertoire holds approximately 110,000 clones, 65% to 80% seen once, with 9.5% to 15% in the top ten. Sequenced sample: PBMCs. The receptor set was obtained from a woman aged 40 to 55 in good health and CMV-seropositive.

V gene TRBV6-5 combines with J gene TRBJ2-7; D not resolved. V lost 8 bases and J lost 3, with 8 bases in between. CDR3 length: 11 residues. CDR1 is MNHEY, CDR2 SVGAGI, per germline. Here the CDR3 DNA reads TGTGCCAGCTCTAACAGCTACGAGCAGTACTTC. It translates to CASSNSYEQYF.

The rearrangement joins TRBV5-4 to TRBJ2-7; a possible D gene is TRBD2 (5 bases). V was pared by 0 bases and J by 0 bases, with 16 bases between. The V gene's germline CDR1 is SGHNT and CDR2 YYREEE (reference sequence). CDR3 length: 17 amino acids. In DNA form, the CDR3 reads TGTGCCAGCAGCTTGGTTGCGTGGGGAGAGGGCTCCTACGAGCAGTACTTC. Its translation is CASSLVAWGEGSYEQYF.

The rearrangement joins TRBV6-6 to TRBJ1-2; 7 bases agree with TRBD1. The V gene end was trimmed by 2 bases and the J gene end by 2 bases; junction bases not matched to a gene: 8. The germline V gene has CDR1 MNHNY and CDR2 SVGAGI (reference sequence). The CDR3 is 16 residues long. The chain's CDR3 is CASSYLTGVGNYGYTF. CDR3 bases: TGTGCCAGCAGTTACCTCACAGGGGTAGGGAACTATGGCTACACCTTC.

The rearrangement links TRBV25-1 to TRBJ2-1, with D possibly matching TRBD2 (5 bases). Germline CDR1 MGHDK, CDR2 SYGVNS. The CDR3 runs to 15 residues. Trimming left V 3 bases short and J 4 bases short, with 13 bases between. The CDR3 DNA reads TGTGCCAGCAGTGACCTTACTAGGGTTTACAATGAGCAGTTCTTC. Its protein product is CASSDLTRVYNEQFF. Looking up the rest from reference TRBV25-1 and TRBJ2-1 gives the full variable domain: EADIYQTPRYLVIGTGKKITLECSQTMGHDKMYWYQQDPGMELHLIHYSYGVNSTEKGDLSSESTVSRIRTEHFPLTLESARPSHTSQYLCASSDLTRVYNEQFFGPGTRLTVL.

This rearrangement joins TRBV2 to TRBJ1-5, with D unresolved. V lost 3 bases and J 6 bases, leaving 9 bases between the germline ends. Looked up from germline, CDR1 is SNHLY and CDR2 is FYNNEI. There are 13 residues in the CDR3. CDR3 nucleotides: TGTGCCAGCAGTGACCTAACTATTCAGCCCCAGCATTTT. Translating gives CASSDLTIQPQHF.

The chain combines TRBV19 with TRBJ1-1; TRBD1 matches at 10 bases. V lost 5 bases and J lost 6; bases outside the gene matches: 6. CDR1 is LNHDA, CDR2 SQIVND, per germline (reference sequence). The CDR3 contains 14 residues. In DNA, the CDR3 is TGTGCCAGTAGTTTCCGGGACAGGGGTCCTGAAGCTTTCTTT. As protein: CASSFRDRGPEAFF.

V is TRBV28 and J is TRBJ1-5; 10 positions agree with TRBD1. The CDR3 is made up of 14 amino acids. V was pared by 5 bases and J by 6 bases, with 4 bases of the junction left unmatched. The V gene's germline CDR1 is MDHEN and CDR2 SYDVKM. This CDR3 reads CASSRQGAIQPQHF. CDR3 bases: TGTGCCAGCAGTCGACAGGGGGCGATTCAGCCCCAGCATTTT.

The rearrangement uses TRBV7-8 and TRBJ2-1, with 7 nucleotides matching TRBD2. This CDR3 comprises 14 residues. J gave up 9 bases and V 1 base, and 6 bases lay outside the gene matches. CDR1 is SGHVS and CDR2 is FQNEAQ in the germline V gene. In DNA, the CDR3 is TGTGCCAGCAGCTTAGTATTAGGCGGGAGTGAGCAGTTCTTC. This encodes CASSLVLGGSEQFF.

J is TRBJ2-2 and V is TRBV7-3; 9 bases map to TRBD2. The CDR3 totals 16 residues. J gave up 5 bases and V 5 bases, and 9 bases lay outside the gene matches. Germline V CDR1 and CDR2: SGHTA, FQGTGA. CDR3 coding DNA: TGTGCCAGCAGCGCCGGGGCGGGAGGGCGGACCGGGGAGCTGTTTTTT. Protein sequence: CASSAGAGGRTGELFF.

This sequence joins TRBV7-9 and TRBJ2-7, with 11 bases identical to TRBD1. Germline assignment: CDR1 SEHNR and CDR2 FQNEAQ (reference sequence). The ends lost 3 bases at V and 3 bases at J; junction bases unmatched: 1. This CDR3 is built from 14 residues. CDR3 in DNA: TGTGCCAGCAGCTTCGGGACAGGGGGCTACGAGCAGTACTTC. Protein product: CASSFGTGGYEQYF.

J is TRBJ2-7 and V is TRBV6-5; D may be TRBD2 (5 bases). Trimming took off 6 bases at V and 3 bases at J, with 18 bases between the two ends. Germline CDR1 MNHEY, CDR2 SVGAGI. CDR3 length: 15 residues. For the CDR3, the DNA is TGTGCCAGCAGCCCCTCCCTAGAGGGCTACTACGAGCAGTACTTC. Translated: CASSPSLEGYYEQYF.

CDR3 region: CASSLTSGSYEQYF. The CDR3 nucleotides read TGTGCCAGCAGTTTAACTAGCGGATCCTACGAGCAGTACTTC. The genes are TRBV27 and TRBJ2-5; 8 bases are a match to TRBD2. The J call may be in error: the DNA end matches TRBJ2-7 better. Germline V gives CDR1 MNHEY, CDR2 SMNVEV (reference sequence). The CDR3 runs to 14 residues.

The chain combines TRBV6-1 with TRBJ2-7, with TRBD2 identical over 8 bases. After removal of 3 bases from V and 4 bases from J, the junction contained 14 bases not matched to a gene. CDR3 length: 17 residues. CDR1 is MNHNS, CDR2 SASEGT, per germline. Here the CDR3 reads CASSDYMRTSRTYEQYF. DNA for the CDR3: TGTGCCAGCAGTGACTATATGAGGACTAGCAGGACTTACGAGCAGTACTTC.

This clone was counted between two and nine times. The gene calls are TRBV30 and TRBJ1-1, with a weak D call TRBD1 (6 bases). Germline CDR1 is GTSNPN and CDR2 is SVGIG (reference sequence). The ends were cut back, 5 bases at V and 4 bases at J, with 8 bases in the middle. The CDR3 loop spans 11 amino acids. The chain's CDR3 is CAWAGVTEAFF. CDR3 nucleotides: TGTGCCTGGGCAGGGGTCACTGAAGCTTTCTTT.

CDR3 coding DNA: TGCGCCAGCAGCTTGGGGACTAGCGGGGGGTACGAGCAGTACTTC. This encodes CASSLGTSGGYEQYF. The chain uses TRBV5-1 and TRBJ2-5, with 14 bases identical to TRBD2. The J call may be wrong; the DNA end is better matched by TRBJ2-7. Per the germline V gene, CDR1 is SGHRS and CDR2 is YFSETQ. This CDR3 spans 15 amino acids.

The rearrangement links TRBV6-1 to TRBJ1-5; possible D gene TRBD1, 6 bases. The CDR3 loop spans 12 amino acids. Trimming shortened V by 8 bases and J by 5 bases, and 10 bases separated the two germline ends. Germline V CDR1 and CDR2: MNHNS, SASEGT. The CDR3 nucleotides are TGTGCCAGCCTACAGGGCTATCAGCCCCAGCATTTT. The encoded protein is CASLQGYQPQHF.

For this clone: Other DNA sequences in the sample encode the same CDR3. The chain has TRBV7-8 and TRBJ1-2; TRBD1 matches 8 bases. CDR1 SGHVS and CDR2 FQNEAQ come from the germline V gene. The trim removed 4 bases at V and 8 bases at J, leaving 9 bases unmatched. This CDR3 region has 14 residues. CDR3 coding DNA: TGTGCCAGCAGCTCACCAACACAGGGGGACGGCTACACCTTC. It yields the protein CASSSPTQGDGYTF.

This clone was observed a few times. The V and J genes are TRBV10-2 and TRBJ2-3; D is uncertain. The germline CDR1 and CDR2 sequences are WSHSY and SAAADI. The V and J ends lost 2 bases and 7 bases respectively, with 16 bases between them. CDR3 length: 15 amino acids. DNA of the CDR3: TGCGCCAGCAGTGAGGCAGATCCCAAGAAGTATACGCAGTATTTT. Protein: CASSEADPKKYTQYF.

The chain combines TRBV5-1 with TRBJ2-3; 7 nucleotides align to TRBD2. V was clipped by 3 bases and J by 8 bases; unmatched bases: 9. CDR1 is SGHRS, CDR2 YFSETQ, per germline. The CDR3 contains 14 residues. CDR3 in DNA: TGCGCCAGCAGCTCCCACCCGACTAGCCTTACGCAGTATTTT. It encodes CASSSHPTSLTQYF.

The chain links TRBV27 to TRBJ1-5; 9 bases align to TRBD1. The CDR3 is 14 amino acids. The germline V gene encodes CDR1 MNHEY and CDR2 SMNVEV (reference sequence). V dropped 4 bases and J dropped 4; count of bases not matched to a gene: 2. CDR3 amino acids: CASSWDRDNQPQHF. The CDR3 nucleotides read TGTGCCAGCAGTTGGGACAGGGATAATCAGCCCCAGCATTTT.

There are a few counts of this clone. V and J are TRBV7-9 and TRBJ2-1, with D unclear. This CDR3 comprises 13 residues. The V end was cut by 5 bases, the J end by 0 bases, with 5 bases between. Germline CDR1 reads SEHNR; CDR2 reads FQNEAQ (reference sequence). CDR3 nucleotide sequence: TGTGCCAGCAGCCATGTCTCCTACAATGAGCAGTTCTTC. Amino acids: CASSHVSYNEQFF.

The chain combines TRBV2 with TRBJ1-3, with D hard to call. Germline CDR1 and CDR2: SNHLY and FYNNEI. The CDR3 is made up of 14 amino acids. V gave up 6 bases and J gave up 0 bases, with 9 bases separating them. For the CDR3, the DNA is TGTGCCAGCAGGCAGATGCTCTCTGGAAACACCATATATTTT. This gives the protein CASRQMLSGNTIYF.

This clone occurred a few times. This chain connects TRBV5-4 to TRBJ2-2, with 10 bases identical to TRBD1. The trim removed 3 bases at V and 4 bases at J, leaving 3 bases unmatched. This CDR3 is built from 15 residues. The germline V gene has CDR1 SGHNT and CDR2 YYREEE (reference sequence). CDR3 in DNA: TGTGCCAGCAGCTCGGGACAGGGGAGCACCGGGGAGCTGTTTTTT. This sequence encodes CASSSGQGSTGELFF.

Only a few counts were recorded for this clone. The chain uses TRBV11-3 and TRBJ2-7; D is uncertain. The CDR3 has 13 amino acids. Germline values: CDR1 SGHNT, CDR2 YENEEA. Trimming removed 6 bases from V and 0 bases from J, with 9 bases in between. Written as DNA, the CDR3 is TGTGCCAGCAGTCTAGAGAGCTCCTACGAGCAGTACTTC. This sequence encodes CASSLESSYEQYF. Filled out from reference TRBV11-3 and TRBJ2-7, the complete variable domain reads EAGVVQSPRYKIIEKKQPVAFWCNPISGHNTLYWYLQNLGQGPELLIRYENEEAVDDSQLPKDRFSAERLKGVDSTLKIQPAELGDSAVYLCASSLESSYEQYFGPGTRLTVT.

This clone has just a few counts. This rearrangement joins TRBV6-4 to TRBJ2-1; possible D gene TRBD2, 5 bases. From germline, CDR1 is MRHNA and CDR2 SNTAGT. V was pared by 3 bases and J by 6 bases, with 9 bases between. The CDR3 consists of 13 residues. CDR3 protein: CASSEFGLNEQFF. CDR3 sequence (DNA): TGTGCCAGCAGTGAATTTGGACTCAATGAGCAGTTCTTC.

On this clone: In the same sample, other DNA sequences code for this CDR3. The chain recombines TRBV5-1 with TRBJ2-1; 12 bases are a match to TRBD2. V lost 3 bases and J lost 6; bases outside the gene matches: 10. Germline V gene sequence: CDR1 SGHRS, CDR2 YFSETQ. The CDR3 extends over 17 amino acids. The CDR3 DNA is TGCGCCAGCAGCTCGGGGCTAGCGGGAGGGCCCGGCAATGAGCAGTTCTTC. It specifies CASSSGLAGGPGNEQFF.

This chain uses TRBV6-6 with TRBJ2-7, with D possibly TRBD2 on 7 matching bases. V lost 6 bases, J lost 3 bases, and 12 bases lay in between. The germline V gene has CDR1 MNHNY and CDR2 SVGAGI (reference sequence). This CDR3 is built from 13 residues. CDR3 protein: CASRPGGSYEQYF. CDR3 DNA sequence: TGTGCCAGCAGGCCGGGGGGCAGCTACGAGCAGTACTTC.

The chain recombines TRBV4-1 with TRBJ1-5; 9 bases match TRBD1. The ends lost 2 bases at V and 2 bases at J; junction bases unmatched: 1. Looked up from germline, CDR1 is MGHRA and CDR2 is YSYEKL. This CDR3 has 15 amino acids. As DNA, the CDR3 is TGCGCCAGCAGCCAATGGACAGGGGGCAATCAGCCCCAGCATTTT. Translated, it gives CASSQWTGGNQPQHF.

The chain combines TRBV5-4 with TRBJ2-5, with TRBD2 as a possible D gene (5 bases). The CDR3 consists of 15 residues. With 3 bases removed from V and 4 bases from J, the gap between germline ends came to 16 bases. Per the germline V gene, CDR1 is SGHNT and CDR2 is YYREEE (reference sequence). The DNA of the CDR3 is TGTGCCAGCAGCTCGGCAGCGGTAGGACGAGAGACCCAGTACTTC. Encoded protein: CASSSAAVGRETQYF.